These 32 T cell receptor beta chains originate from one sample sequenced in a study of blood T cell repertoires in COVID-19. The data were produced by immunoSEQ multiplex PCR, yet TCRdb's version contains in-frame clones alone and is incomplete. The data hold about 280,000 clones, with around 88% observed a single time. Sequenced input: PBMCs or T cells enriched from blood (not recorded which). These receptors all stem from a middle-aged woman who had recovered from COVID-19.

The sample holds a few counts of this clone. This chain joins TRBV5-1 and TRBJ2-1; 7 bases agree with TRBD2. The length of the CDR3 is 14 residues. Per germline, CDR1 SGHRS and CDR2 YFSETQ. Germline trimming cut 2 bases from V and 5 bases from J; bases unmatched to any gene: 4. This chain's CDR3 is CASSFASGNNEQFF. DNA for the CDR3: TGCGCCAGCAGCTTCGCCAGCGGGAACAATGAGCAGTTCTTC.

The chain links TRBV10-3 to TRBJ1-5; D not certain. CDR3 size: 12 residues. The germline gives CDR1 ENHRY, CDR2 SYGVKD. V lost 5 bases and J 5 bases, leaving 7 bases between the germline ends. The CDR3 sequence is CAISPGDQPQHF. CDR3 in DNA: TGTGCCATCAGTCCCGGGGATCAGCCCCAGCATTTT.

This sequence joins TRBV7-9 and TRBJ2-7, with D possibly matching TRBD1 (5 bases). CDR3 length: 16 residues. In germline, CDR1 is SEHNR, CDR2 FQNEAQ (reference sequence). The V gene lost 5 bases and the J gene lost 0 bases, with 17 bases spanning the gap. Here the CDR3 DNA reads TGTGCCAGCAGCCTCTTTAAGGGGCGCATCTCCTACGAGCAGTACTTC. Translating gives CASSLFKGRISYEQYF.

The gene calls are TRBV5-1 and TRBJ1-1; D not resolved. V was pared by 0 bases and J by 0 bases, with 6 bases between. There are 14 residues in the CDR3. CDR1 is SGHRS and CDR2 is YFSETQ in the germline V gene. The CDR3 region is CASSLEAVNTEAFF. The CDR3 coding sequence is TGCGCCAGCAGCTTGGAAGCGGTGAACACTGAAGCTTTCTTT.

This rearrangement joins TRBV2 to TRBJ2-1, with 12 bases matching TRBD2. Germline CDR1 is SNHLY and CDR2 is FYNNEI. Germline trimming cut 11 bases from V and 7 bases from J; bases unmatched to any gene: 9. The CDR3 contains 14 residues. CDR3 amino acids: CAGSRTSGTNEQFF. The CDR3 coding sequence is TGTGCCGGTTCAAGGACTAGCGGGACAAATGAGCAGTTCTTC. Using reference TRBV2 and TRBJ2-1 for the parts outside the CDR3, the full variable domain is EPEVTQTPSHQVTQMGQEVILRCVPISNHLYFYWYRQILGQKVEFLVSFYNNEISEKSEIFDDQFSVERPDGSNFTLKIRSTKLEDSAMYFCAGSRTSGTNEQFFGPGTRLTVL.

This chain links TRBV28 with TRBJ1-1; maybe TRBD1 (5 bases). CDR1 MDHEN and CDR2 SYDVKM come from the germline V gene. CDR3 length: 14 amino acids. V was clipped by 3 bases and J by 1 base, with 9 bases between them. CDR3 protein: CASSFRGTNTEAFF. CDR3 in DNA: TGTGCCAGCAGTTTTAGGGGCACGAACACTGAAGCTTTCTTT.

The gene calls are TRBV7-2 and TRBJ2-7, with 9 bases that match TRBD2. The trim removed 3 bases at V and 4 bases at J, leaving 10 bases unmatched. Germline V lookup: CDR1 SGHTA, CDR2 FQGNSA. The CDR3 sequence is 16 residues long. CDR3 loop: CASSLPEGTSRYEQYF. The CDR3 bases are TGTGCCAGCAGCTTGCCCGAGGGGACTAGCCGGTACGAGCAGTACTTC.

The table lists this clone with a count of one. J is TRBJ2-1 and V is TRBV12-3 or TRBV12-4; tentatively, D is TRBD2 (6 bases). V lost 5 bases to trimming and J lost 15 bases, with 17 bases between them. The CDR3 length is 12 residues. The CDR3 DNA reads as TGTGCCAGCAGTAACAGCGGACTAAGGGGGTTCTTC. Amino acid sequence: CASSNSGLRGFF.

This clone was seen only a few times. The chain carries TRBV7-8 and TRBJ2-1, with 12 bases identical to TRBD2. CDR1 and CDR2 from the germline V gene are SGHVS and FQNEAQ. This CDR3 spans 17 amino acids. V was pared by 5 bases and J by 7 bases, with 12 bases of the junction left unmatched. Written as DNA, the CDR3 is TGTGCCAGCAGCCCCCGACTAGCGGGAGAGATTATAAATGAGCAGTTCTTC. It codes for CASSPRLAGEIINEQFF.

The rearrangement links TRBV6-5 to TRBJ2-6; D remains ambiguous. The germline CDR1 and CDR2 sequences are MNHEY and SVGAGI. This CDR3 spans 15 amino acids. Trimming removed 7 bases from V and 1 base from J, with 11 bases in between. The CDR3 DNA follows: TGTGCCAGCATTCTGTACGGGTCTGGGGCCAACGTCCTGACTTTC. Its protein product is CASILYGSGANVLTF.

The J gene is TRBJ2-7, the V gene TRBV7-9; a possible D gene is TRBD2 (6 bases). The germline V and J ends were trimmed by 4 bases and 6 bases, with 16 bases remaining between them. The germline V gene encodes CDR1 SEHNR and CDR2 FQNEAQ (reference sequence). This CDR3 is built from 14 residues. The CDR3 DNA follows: TGTGCCAGCAGCTCAGGGCGGGGATTGAGCGAGCAGTACTTC. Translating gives CASSSGRGLSEQYF.

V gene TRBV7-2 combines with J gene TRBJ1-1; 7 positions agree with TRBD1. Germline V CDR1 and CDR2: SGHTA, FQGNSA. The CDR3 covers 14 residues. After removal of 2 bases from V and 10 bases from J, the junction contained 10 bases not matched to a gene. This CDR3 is CASSLKITGAPAFF. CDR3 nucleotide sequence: TGTGCCAGCAGCTTAAAGATTACAGGGGCACCAGCTTTCTTT.

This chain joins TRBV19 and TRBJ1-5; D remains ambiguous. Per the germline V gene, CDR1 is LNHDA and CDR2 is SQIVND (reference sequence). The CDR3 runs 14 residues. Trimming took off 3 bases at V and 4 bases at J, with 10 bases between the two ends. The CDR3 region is CASSITRRNQPQHF. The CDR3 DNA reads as TGTGCCAGTAGTATTACTCGGAGGAATCAGCCCCAGCATTTT.

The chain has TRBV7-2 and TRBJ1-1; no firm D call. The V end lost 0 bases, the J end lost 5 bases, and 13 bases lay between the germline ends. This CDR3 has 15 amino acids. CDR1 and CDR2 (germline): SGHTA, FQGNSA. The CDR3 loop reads CASSLARGGWTEAFF. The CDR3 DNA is TGTGCCAGCAGCTTAGCGCGGGGAGGGTGGACTGAAGCTTTCTTT.

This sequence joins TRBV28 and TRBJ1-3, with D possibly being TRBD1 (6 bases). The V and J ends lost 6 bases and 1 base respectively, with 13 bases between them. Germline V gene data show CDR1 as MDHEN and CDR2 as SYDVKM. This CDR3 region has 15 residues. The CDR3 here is CASRLTGGSGNTIYF. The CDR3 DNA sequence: TGTGCCAGCAGATTGACAGGCGGGTCTGGAAACACCATATATTTT.

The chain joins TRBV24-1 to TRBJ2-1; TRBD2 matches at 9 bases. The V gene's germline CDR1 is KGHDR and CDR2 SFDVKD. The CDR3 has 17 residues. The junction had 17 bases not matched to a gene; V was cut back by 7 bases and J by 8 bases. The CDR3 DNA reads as TGTGCCACCAGCGCCAGAGCGGGAGGTGGCGGTTTGGATGAGCAGTTCTTC. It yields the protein CATSARAGGGGLDEQFF.

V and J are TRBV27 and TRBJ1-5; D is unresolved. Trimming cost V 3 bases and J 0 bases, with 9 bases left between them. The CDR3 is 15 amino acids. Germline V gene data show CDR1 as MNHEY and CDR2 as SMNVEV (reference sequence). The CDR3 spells CASSFRYNSNQPQHF. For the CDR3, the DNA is TGTGCCAGCAGTTTTCGGTATAATAGCAATCAGCCCCAGCATTTT.

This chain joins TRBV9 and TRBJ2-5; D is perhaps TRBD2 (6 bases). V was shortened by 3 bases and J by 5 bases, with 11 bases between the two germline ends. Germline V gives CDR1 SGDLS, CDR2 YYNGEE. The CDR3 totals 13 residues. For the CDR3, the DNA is TGTGCCAGCAGCGGGCGACGGGGGGAGACCCAGTACTTC. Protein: CASSGRRGETQYF.

CDR3: CASSQGQDYEQYF. The CDR3 nucleotides are TGCGCCAGCAGCCAAGGGCAGGACTACGAGCAGTACTTC. The chain has TRBV4-3 and TRBJ2-7; D not certain. The CDR3 loop spans 13 amino acids. The ends were cut back, 1 base at V and 3 bases at J, with 7 bases in the middle. Germline assignment: CDR1 LGHNA and CDR2 YSLEER.

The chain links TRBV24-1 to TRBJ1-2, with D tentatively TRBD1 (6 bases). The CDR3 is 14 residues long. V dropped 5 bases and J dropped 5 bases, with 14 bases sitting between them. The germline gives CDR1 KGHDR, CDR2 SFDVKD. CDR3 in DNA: TGTGCCACCAGTGGGGGCGGGGGCCCTTATGGCTACACCTTC. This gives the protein CATSGGGGPYGYTF.

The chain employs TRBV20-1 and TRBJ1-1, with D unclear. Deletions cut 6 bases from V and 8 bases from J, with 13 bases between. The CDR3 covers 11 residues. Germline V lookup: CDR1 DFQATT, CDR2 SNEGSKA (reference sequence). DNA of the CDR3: TGCAGTGCCAACAGCGGCTACGAAGCTTTCTTT. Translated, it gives CSANSGYEAFF.

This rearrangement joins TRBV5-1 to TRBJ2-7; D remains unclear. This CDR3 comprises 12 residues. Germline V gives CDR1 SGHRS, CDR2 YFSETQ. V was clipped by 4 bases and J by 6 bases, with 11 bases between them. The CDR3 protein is CASSNPSGEQYF. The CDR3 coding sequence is TGCGCCAGCAGCAACCCTAGTGGCGAGCAGTACTTC.

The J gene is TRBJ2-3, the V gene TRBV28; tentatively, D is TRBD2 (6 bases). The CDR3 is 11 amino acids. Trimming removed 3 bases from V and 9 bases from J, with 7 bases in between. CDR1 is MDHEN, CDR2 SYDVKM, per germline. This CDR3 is CASSLGRTQYF. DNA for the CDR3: TGTGCCAGCAGTTTGGGGAGGACGCAGTATTTT.

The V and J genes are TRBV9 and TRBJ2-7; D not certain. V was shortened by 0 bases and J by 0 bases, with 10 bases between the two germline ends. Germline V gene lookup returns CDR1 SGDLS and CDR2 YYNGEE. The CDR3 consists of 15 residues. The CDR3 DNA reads TGTGCCAGCAGCGTAGGTTCCCTAGTCTCCTACGAGCAGTACTTC. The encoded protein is CASSVGSLVSYEQYF.

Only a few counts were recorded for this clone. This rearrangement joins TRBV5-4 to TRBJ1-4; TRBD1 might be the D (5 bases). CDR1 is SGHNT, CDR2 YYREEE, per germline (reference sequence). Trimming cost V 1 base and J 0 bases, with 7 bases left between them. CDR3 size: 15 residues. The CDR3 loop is CASSLWGPTNEKLFF. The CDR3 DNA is TGTGCCAGCAGCTTGTGGGGCCCAACTAATGAAAAACTGTTTTTT.

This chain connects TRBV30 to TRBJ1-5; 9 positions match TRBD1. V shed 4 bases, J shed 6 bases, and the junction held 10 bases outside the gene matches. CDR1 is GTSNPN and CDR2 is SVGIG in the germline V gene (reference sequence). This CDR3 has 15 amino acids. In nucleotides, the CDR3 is TGTGCCTGGACCCCGGGACAGGGTTTTTCTCAGCCCCAGCATTTT. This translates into CAWTPGQGFSQPQHF.

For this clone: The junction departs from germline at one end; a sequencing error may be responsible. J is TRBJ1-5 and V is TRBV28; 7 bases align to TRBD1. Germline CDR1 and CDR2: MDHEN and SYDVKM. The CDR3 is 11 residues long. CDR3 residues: CASSSLGTAIF. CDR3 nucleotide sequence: TGTGCCAGCAGTTCCCTCGGGACAGCGATTTTT. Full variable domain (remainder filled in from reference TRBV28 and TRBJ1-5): DVKVTQSSRYLVKRTGEKVFLECVQDMDHENMFWYRQDPGLGLRLIYFSYDVKMKEKGDIPEGYSVSREKKERFSLILESASTNQTSMYLCASSSLGTAIFGDGTRLSIL.

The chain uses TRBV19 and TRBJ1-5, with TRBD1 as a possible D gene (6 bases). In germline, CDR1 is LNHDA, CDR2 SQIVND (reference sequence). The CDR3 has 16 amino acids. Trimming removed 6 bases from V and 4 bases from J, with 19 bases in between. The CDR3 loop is CASRTQTKGTNQPQHF. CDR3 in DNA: TGTGCCAGTAGGACGCAAACGAAGGGGACAAATCAGCCCCAGCATTTT. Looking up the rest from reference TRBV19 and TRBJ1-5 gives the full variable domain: DGGITQSPKYLFRKEGQNVTLSCEQNLNHDAMYWYRQDPGQGLRLIYYSQIVNDFQKGDIAEGYSVSREKKESFPLTVTSAQKNPTAFYLCASRTQTKGTNQPQHFGDGTRLSIL.

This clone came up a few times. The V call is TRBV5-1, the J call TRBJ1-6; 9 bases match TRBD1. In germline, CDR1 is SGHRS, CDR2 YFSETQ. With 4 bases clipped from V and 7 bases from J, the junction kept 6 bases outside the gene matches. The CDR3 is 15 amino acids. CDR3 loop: CASSQTGTGNSPLHF. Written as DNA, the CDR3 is TGCGCCAGCAGCCAGACCGGGACAGGGAATTCACCCCTCCACTTT.

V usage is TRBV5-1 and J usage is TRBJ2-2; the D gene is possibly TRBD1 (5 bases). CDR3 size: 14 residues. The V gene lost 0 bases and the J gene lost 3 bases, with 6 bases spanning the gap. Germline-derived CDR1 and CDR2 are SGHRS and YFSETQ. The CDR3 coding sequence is TGCGCCAGCAGCTTGGTCAGGGACACCGGGGAGCTGTTTTTT. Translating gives CASSLVRDTGELFF.

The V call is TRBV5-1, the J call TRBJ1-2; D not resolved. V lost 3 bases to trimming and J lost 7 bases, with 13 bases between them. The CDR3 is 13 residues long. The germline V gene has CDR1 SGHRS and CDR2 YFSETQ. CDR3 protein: CASSSRDNSGYTF. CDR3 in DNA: TGCGCCAGCAGCTCGAGGGATAATTCTGGCTACACCTTC.

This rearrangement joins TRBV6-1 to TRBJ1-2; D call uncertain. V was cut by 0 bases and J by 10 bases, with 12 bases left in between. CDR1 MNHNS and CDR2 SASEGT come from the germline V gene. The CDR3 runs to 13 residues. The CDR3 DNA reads TGTGCCAGCAGTGAAGCGTCAGGTTTGGACTACACCTTC. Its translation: CASSEASGLDYTF.